This T cell receptor beta chain appears in the sequencing data of a study of spatial heterogeneity in lung cancer. Stated time point: sample taken at primary tumor resection. Whole RNA, which was extracted from tumor, nontumor lung tissue or frozen PBMC, was sequenced without any cell sorting. TCRdb re-derived calls from the 5' RACE reads in MiXCR, one entry per CDR3 protein. The sample contains some 7,000 distinct CDR3 sequences, about 7.7% of which appear only once. Comment on this clonotype: Since it is a stray read in a library aimed at alpha chains, this beta chain has a size that is not meaningful.

The receptor's source is a male donor with early-stage non-small cell lung cancer. The sequencing here drew on PBMCs, taken at surgery.

In DNA form, the CDR3 reads TGTGCCAGTAGTAAAGGGATTGATAACTATGGCTACACCTTC. Translated, it gives CASSKGIDNYGYTF. The chain joins TRBV19 to TRBJ1-2; D unresolved. CDR3 length equals 14 residues. Per germline, CDR1 LNHDA and CDR2 SQIVND (reference sequence). Deletions cut 4 bases from V and 1 base from J, with 10 bases between.